This T cell receptor beta chain comes out of a study of blood T cells in healthy people across ages. Study-level findings and limits: Greater diversity and more naive CD4+ cells were seen in long-lived donors than in aged donors. In older individuals, TCR beta diversity per million T cells was lower, falling roughly linearly with age.

Isolation per sample recovered at least 7 million PBMCs. This clonotype has a handful of counts. Its specificity is not known. Next came a second PCR, run for about 6 to 12 cycles, which used a sample-barcoded 5' primer along with a J-beta primer mix. Template switching added a 12-random-nucleotide identifier to every cDNA molecule. From the 5' RACE reads, TCRdb called clonotypes with MiXCR, one entry per CDR3 protein. The sample yields 1.5 million to 1.9 million distinct CDR3 sequences, 40% to 45% seen once. The CDR3 consists of 13 residues. Looked up from germline, CDR1 is DFQATT and CDR2 is SNEGSKA (reference sequence). V lost 1 base to trimming and J lost 5 bases; unmatched junction nucleotides: 1.

This chain uses TRBV20-1 with TRBJ1-5, with 8 bases that match TRBD1. The clonotype originates from a woman between 18 and 29 years old in good health. The material sequenced was blood. As DNA, the CDR3 is TGCAGTGCTAGAGTGGACAGGGATCAGCCCCAGCATTTT. Its protein product is CSARVDRDQPQHF.